The rows below give T cell receptor beta chains drawn from one sample of a study of cytomegalovirus exposure and HLA in healthy donors. TCRdb's copy holds only in-frame clones and misses some; the assay was immunoSEQ multiplex PCR. The sample holds about 180,000 clones, approximately 80% seen once. Sequenced: PBMCs. Receptors were obtained from a girl aged 2-15 years in good health and CMV-seropositive. The CDR3 runs from the conserved cysteine through the conserved F or W. The order of the fields is CDR3 protein, CDR3 DNA, V gene, J gene, D gene, clone size. D genes are given only for firm matches. The size field is filled for only some rows; it gives once, few, many or a size class.

CDR3: CASSQGQGYTEAFF
DNA: TGTGCCAGTAGTCAGGGACAGGGGTACACTGAAGCTTTCTTT
V: TRBV19
J: TRBJ1-1
D: TRBD1
size: NA

CDR3: CASSTDRVFSYEQYF
DNA: TGTGCCAGCAGTACCGACAGGGTTTTTTCCTACGAGCAGTACTTC
V: TRBV27
J: TRBJ2-7
D: TRBD1
size: NA

CDR3: CASSEGAGTEAFF
DNA: TGTGCCAGCAGCGAGGGGGCGGGCACTGAAGCTTTCTTT
V: TRBV5-4
J: TRBJ1-1
D: TRBD1
size: few

CDR3: CAWSPPRVTSYGYTF
DNA: TGTGCCTGGAGTCCCCCCAGGGTTACTTCCTATGGCTACACCTTC
V: TRBV30
J: TRBJ1-2
D: NA
size: NA

CDR3: CASSLVGGQLDYGYTF
DNA: TGTGCCAGCAGCTTAGTCGGTGGGCAGTTAGACTATGGCTACACCTTC
V: TRBV11-3
J: TRBJ1-2
D: NA
size: once

CDR3: CASSVEASGTDTQYF
DNA: TGTGCCAGCAGCGTAGAGGCTAGCGGCACAGATACGCAGTATTTT
V: TRBV9
J: TRBJ2-3
D: NA
size: NA

CDR3: CSAVQAGRYTF
DNA: TGCAGTGCTGTACAGGCCGGTCGCTACACCTTC
V: TRBV20-1
J: TRBJ1-2
D: NA
size: once

CDR3: CASSFGGRYNSPLHF
DNA: TGTGCCAGCAGCTTTGGAGGCCGCTATAATTCACCCCTCCACTTT
V: TRBV11-1
J: TRBJ1-6
D: NA
size: NA

CDR3: CASTNGRERTGELFF
DNA: TGTGCCAGCACCAACGGAAGGGAGCGCACCGGGGAGCTGTTTTTT
V: TRBV6-5
J: TRBJ2-2
D: NA
size: few

CDR3: CASSPVLNSPLHF
DNA: TGTGCCAGCAGCCCGGTCCTTAATTCACCCCTCCACTTT
V: TRBV7-9
J: TRBJ1-6
D: NA
size: NA

CDR3: CASSTDKYEQYF
DNA: TGCGCCAGCAGTACGGACAAGTACGAGCAGTACTTC
V: TRBV10-2
J: TRBJ2-7
D: NA
size: few

CDR3: CASSLARDRNQPQHF
DNA: TGTGCCAGCAGCTTAGCGCGGGACAGAAATCAGCCCCAGCATTTT
V: TRBV7-2
J: TRBJ1-5
D: TRBD1
size: NA

CDR3: CASSAGLASYNEQFF
DNA: TGCGCCAGCAGCGCGGGACTAGCGAGCTACAATGAGCAGTTCTTC
V: TRBV5-1
J: TRBJ2-1
D: TRBD2
size: NA

CDR3: CASSLGGPYSSYNEQFF
DNA: TGTGCCAGCAGCCTCGGGGGTCCCTACAGCTCCTACAATGAGCAGTTCTTC
V: TRBV5-4
J: TRBJ2-1
D: NA
size: NA

CDR3: CASSFDRQSSYNEQFF
DNA: TGCGCCAGCAGCTTTGACAGACAGAGCTCCTACAATGAGCAGTTCTTC
V: TRBV5-1
J: TRBJ2-1
D: NA
size: NA

CDR3: CASSLYRGSSSYNEQFF
DNA: TGTGCCAGCAGTTTATACAGGGGCTCGAGCTCCTACAATGAGCAGTTCTTC
V: TRBV27
J: TRBJ2-1
D: TRBD1
size: NA

CDR3: CASSLQGTNTEAFF
DNA: TGCGCCAGCAGCTTGCAGGGGACGAACACTGAAGCTTTCTTT
V: TRBV5-1
J: TRBJ1-1
D: NA
size: NA